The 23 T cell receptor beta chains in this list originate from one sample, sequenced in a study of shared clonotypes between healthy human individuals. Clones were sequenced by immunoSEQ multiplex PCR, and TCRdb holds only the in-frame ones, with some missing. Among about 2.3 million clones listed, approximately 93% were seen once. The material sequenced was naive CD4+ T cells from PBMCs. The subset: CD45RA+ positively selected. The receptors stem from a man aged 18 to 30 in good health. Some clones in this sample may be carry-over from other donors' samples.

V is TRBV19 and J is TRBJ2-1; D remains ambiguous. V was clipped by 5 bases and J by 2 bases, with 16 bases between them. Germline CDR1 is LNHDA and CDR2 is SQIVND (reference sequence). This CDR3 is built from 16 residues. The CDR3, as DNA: TGTGCCAGTAGTGCACCCTCGCGGCAGACCTACAATGAGCAGTTCTTC. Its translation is CASSAPSRQTYNEQFF.

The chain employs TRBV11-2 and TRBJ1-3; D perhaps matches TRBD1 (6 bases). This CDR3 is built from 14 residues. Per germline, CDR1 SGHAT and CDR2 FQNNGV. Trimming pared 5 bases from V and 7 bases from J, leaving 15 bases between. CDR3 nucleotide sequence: TGTGCCAGCAGCCTCCGGGAGGGGGGTAACACCATATATTTT. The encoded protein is CASSLREGGNTIYF. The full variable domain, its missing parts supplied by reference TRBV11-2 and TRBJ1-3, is EAGVAQSPRYKIIEKRQSVAFWCNPISGHATLYWYQQILGQGPKLLIQFQNNGVVDDSQLPKDRFSAERLKGVDSTLKIQPAKLEDSAVYLCASSLREGGNTIYFGEGSWLTVV.

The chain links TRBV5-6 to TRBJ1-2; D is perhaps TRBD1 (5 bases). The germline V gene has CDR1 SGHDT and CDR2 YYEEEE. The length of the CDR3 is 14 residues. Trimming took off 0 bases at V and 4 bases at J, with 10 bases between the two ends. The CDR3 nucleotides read TGTGCCAGCAGCTTGGACAGGACCCCCTATGGCTACACCTTC. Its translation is CASSLDRTPYGYTF.

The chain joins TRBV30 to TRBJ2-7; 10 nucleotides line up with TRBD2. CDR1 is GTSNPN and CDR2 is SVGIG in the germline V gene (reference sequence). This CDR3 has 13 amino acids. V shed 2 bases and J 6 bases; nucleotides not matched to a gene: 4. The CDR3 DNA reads TGTGCCTGGAGTACGCTAGCGGGAGTCGAGCAGTACTTC. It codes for CAWSTLAGVEQYF.

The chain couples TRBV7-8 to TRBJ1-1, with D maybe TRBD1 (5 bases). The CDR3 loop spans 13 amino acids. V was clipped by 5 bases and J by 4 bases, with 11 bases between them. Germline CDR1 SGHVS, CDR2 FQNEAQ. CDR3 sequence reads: CASSTYGGTEAFF. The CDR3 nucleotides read TGTGCCAGCAGCACCTACGGGGGCACTGAAGCTTTCTTT.

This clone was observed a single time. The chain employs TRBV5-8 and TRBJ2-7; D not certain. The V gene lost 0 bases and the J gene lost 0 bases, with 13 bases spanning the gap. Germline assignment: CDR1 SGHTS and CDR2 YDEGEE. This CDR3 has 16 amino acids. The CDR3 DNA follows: TGTGCCAGCAGCTTGGCTGACGACACCCGCTCCTACGAGCAGTACTTC. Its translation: CASSLADDTRSYEQYF.

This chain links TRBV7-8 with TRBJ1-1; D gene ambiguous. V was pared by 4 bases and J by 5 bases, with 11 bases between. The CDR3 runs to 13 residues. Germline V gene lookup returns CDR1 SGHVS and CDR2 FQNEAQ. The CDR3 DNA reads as TGTGCCAGCAGCTCGTCGAGAGTAACTGAAGCTTTCTTT. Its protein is CASSSSRVTEAFF.

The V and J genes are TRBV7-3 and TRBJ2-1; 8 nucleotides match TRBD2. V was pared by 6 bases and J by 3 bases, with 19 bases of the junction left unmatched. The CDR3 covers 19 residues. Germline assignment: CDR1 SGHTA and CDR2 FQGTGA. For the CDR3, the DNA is TGTGCCAGCAGGCCAGGGGTCGGAACTAGCGGAGGTATCTACAATGAGCAGTTCTTC. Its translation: CASRPGVGTSGGIYNEQFF.

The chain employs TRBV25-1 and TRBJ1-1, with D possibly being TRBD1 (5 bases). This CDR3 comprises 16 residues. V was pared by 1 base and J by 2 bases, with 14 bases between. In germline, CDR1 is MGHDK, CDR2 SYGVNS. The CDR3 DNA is TGTGCCAGCAGTGAATTTCCCGGGCAGGGAAACACTGAAGCTTTCTTT. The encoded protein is CASSEFPGQGNTEAFF.

The CDR3 DNA sequence: TGTGCCAGCAATACAGGGGTAATCTCCTACGAGCAGTACTTC. Translated, it gives CASNTGVISYEQYF. The chain joins TRBV6-1 to TRBJ2-7; 7 bases align to TRBD1. This CDR3 is 14 amino acids long. With V trimmed by 7 bases and J by 0 bases, 6 bases remained unmatched. Germline-derived CDR1 and CDR2 are MNHNS and SASEGT.

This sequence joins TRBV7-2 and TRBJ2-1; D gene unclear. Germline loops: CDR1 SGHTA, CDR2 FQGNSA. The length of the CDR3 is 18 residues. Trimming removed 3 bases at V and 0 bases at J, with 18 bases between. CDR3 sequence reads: CASSFVSDPLRSYNEQFF. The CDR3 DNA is TGTGCCAGCAGCTTCGTCTCAGACCCGCTCCGCTCCTACAATGAGCAGTTCTTC.

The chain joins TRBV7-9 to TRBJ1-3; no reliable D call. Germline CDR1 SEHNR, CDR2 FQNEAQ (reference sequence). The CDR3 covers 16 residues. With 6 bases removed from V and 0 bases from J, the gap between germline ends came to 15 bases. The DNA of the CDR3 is TGTGCCAGCAGTTCCCGGACGGAAACCTCTGGAAACACCATATATTTT. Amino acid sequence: CASSSRTETSGNTIYF.

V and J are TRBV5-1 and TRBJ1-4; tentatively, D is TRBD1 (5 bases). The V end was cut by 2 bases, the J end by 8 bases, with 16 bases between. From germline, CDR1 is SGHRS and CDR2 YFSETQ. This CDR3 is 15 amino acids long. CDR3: CASSFGQGRGEKLFF. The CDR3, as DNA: TGCGCCAGCAGCTTCGGGCAGGGTAGGGGAGAAAAACTGTTTTTT.

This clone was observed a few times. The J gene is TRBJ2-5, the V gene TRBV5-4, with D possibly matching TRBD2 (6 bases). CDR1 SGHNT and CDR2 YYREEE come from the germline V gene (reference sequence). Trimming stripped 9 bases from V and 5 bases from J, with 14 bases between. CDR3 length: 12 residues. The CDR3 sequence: CAIGGAAETQYF. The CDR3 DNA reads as TGTGCCATCGGCGGGGCGGCGGAGACCCAGTACTTC.

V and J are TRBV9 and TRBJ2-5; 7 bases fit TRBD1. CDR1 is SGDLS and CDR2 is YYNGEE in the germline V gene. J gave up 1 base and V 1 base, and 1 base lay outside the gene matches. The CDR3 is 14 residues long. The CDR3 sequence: CASSVPGGQETQYF. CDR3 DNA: TGTGCCAGCAGCGTACCAGGGGGCCAAGAGACCCAGTACTTC.

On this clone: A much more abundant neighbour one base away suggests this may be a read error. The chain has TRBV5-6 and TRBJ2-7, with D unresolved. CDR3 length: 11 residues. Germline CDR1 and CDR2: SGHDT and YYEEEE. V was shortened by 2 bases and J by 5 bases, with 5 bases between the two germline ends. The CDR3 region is CASSLVNEQYF. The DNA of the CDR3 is TGTGCCAGCAGCTTAGTCAACGAGCAGTACTTC.

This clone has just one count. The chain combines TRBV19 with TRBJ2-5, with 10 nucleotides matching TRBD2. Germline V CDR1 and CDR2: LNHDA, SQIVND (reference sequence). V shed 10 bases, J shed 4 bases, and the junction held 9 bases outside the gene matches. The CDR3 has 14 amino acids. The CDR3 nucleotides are TGTGCCACCAGCGGGAGGGCCGTGGGAGAGACCCAGTACTTC. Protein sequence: CATSGRAVGETQYF.

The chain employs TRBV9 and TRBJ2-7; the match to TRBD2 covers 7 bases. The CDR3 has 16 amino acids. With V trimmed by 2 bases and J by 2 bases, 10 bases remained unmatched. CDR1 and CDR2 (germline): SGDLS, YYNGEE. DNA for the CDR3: TGTGCCAGCAGCGTTCTCGCCTCTAGCGGACCCTACGAGCAGTACTTC. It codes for CASSVLASSGPYEQYF. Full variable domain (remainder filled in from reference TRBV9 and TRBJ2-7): DSGVTQTPKHLITATGQRVTLRCSPRSGDLSVYWYQQSLDQGLQFLIQYYNGEERAKGNILERFSAQQFPDLHSELNLSSLELGDSALYFCASSVLASSGPYEQYFGPGTRLTVT.

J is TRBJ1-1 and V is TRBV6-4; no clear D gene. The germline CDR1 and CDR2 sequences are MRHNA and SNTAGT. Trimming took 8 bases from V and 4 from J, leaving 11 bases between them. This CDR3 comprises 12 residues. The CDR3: CASGRRVTEAFF. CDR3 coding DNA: TGTGCCAGCGGACGAAGGGTCACTGAAGCTTTCTTT.

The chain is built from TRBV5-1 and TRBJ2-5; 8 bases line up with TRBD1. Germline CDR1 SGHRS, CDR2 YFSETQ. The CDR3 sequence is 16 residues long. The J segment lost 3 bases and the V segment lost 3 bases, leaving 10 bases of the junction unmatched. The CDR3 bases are TGCGCCAGCAGCTCATTAGGACAGGGCGGGGAAGAGACCCAGTACTTC. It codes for CASSSLGQGGEETQYF.

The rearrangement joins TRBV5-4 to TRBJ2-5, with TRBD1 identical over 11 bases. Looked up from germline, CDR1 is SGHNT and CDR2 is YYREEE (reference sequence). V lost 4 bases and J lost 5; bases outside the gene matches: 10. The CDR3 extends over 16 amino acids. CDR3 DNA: TGTGCCAGCAGCCCCGGGGGACAGGGGGTAGGTGAGACCCAGTACTTC. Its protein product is CASSPGGQGVGETQYF. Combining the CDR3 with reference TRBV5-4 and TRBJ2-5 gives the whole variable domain ETGVTQSPTHLIKTRGQQVTLRCSSQSGHNTVSWYQQALGQGPQFIFQYYREEENGRGNFPPRFSGLQFPNYSSELNVNALELDDSALYLCASSPGGQGVGETQYFGPGTRLLVL.

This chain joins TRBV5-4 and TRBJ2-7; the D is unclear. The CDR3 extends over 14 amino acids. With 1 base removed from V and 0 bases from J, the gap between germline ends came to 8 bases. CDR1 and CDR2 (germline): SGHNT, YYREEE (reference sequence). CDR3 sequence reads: CASSLRANSYEQYF. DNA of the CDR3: TGTGCCAGCAGCTTGAGGGCCAACTCCTACGAGCAGTACTTC.

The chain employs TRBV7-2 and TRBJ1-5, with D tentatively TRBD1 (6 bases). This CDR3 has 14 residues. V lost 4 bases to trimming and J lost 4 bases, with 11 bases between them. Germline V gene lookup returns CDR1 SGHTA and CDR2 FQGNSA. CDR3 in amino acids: CASSSQGFNQPQHF. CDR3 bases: TGTGCCAGCAGCTCCCAGGGGTTTAATCAGCCCCAGCATTTT.